This TCR beta chain was identified during a study of blood T cell repertoires in COVID-19 (dated by TCRdb to 2018 to 2021). The study in broad terms: The collaborator samples originated in the United States, Italy and Spain and spanned the acute and convalescent phases of COVID-19. Samples were obtained from the ongoing ImmuneRACE study (first 160 participants) and from over 1,000 subjects provided by 6 global collaborators. The repertoires were made available in a free public database intended to serve as a resource for research on the immune response to SARS-CoV-2. The material from the prospective study consisted of cDNA or gDNA derived from T cells, B-cell-depleted T cells, or PBMCs. Nearly every sample came with metadata listing a de-identified subject ID, COVID-19 status, age in years and sex. Subjects who had been exposed to COVID-19, were actively infected with it, or had recovered from it provided the deeply sampled blood TCRbeta repertoires that made up the dataset. Where available, HLA class I and class II types were taken from metadata supplied by the sample provider and were not determined by assay-based typing.

The CDR3 covers 14 residues, taking in both the cysteine and the phenylalanine. The DNA shown is the 42-base CDR3, in frame from base 1. The V end gives up 2 bases and the J end 8 bases, leaving 9 bases in the junction not matched to a gene. In the germline V gene (reference sequence), CDR1 corresponds to GTSNPN and CDR2 to SVGIG. On the study overall, not on this receptor specifically: The quantity of clinical and demographic metadata differed by source and by participant and was supplied without curation.

Enrolling through a virtual design, the prospective study's participants ranged in age from roughly 18 to 95 years and lived across 24 United States geographic areas. To assign participants to cohorts, the prospective study relied on clinical history that participants themselves reported in a screening survey and a study questionnaire. Exposed participants had been in contact with someone with a PCR-confirmed or clinician-diagnosed COVID-19 case within 2 weeks of study entry. In the prospective study, mobile phlebotomists collected whole blood, serum and a nasopharyngeal or oropharyngeal swab from each participant. Over a 2-month period, participants in the prospective study had the option of providing additional blood draws and questionnaires. Before DNA extraction, prospective study blood samples were shipped either frozen or at room temperature. The immunoSEQ Assay, a bias-controlled multiplex PCR, was used to amplify TCRbeta CDR3 regions from genomic DNA. For the original study's pipeline: Nucleated cell counts per sample were estimated from amplification of reference gene primers within the assay. Sequence reads were collapsed and filtered to measure the absolute abundance of every unique TCRbeta CDR3 rearrangement. Productive Simpson clonality was computed per sample as the square root of Simpson's diversity index over productive rearrangements. Drawn from immuneACCESS, this table holds only the in-frame rearrangements with V and J called that TCRdb kept. Clones are partly lost; checked studies trace under half to an unresolved V gene and leave the rest unexplained. The DNA was the basis for D and trimming; V, J and clone size are from that table. In this sample the table shows some 270,000 clones, 80% to 90% of which occur a single time. About 3.1% of the sample lies in the top ten.

Concerning this clone itself: Its antigen is currently not known. Base qualities are not provided; no much larger clone lies one nucleotide away.

This clonotype was sampled from a middle-aged woman who had been exposed to COVID-19. Sample: PBMCs or T cells enriched from blood (not recorded which). The rearranged chain carries TRBV30 and TRBJ2-1; 7 bases in the middle match TRBD1. The sequenced DNA is TGTGCCTGGAGTCAAAGGGGGCCTAAGGATGAGCAGTTCTTC. Its coded protein is CAWSQRGPKDEQFF. With the portions outside the CDR3 filled from the reference TRBV30 and TRBJ2-1 genes, the complete variable region becomes SQTIHQWPATLVQPVGSPLSLECTVEGTSNPNLYWYRQAAGRGLQLLFYSVGIGQISSEVPQNLSASRPQDRQFILSSKKLLLSDSGFYLCAWSQRGPKDEQFFGPGTRLTVL.